This TCR beta chain stems from a study of T cells in localized non-small cell lung cancer. General study points: Uninvolved adjacent lung showed higher T cell clonality than tumor. Heterogeneity is still possible, as just one tumor region was sequenced.

The data were produced by immunoSEQ multiplex PCR, yet TCRdb's version contains in-frame clones alone and is incomplete. The table shows under 45,000 clones, with roughly 80% occurring only once. Germline-derived CDR1 and CDR2 are SEHNR and FQNEAQ (reference sequence). The CDR3 covers 13 residues. Trimming left V 4 bases short and J 3 bases short, with 10 bases between. About this clone: What it binds is unknown.

The rearrangement joins TRBV7-9 to TRBJ2-7; a possible D gene is TRBD1 (6 bases). The TCR sequence derives from a man aged 35 to 69 with stage II lung adenocarcinoma. Here the sequenced sample was PBMCs, taken before any cancer treatment. The CDR3 spells CASSSRGGYEQYF. As DNA, the CDR3 is TGTGCCAGCAGCTCCAGGGGCGGCTACGAGCAGTACTTC.